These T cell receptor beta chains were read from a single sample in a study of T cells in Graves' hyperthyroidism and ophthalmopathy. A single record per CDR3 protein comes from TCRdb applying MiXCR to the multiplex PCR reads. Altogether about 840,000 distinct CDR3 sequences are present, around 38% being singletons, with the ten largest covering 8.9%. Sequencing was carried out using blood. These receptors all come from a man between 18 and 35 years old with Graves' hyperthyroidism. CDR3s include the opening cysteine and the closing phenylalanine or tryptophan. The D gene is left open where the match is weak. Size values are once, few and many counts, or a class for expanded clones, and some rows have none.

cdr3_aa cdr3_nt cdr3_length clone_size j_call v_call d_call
CASYAPGQGAFEQYF TGTGCCAGTTACGCGCCGGGACAGGGGGCGTTCGAGCAGTACTTC 15 many TRBJ2-7 TRBV25-1 TRBD1
CATSETDGELFF TGTGCCACCAGTGAGACGGACGGGGAGCTGTTTTTT 12 many TRBJ2-2 TRBV24-1 .
CASSEDSTGYGETQYF TGTGCCAGCAGTGAGGACTCGACAGGGTACGGAGAGACCCAGTACTTC 16 few TRBJ2-5 TRBV2 TRBD1
CASSIDVTSGYEQYF TGTGCCAGTAGTATAGACGTAACTAGCGGTTACGAGCAGTACTTC 15 few TRBJ2-7 TRBV19 TRBD2
CASSLAGGTGGEKLFF TGTGCCAGCAGCTTGGCGGGGGGAACGGGTGGTGAAAAACTGTTTTTT 16 few TRBJ1-4 TRBV5-8 .
CASSLAVAGASYEQYF TGTGCCAGCAGCTTAGCGGTCGCGGGAGCTTCCTACGAGCAGTACTTC 16 few TRBJ2-7 TRBV11-2 TRBD2
CASSLAEKGANQPQHF TGTGCCAGCAGCTTGGCCGAAAAGGGTGCCAATCAGCCCCAGCATTTT 16 . TRBJ1-5 TRBV5-5 .
CASSTQTSDETQYF TGTGCCAGTAGTACCCAGACTAGTGACGAGACCCAGTACTTC 14 many TRBJ2-5 TRBV19 .
CATSRTGRYSGANVLTF TGTGCCACCAGCAGGACCGGGAGATACTCTGGGGCCAACGTCCTGACTTTC 17 . TRBJ2-6 TRBV15 .
CASSLLSSGRSEQYF TGTGCCAGCAGTTTATTGTCCAGCGGGAGGTCCGAGCAGTACTTC 15 . TRBJ2-7 TRBV25-1 TRBD2
CASSQGQAQYYGYTF TGCGCCAGCAGCCAAGGACAGGCTCAATACTATGGCTACACCTTC 15 . TRBJ1-2 TRBV4-1 .
CASSKGRNYNSPLHF TGTGCCAGCTCGAAAGGACGAAATTATAATTCACCCCTCCACTTT 15 many TRBJ1-6 TRBV2 .
CASSLGAWTGLNTGELFF TGTGCCAGCAGTTTGGGTGCCTGGACAGGGCTGAACACCGGGGAGCTGTTTTTT 18 once TRBJ2-2 TRBV12-3/TRBV12-4 TRBD1
CASSILAAHQPQHF TGTGCCAGTAGTATCCTTGCTGCACATCAGCCCCAGCATTTT 14 many TRBJ1-5 TRBV19 .
CSAPDSMRKTQYF TGCAGTGCTCCGGACAGTATGAGAAAGACCCAGTACTTC 13 few TRBJ2-5 TRBV20-1 .
CASSRDRGRIQPQHF TGTGCCAGCAGTAGGGACAGGGGGCGGATTCAGCCCCAGCATTTT 15 few TRBJ1-5 TRBV12-3/TRBV12-4 TRBD1
CSAGYQGRQETQYF TGCAGTGCTGGGTACCAGGGGCGTCAAGAGACCCAGTACTTC 14 . TRBJ2-5 TRBV20-1 .
CASSAGTASQPQHF TGTGCCAGCAGCGCCGGGACAGCCAGTCAGCCCCAGCATTTT 14 many TRBJ1-5 TRBV2 TRBD1
CASSSFTGTAGGGETQYF TGTGCCAGCAGCTCCTTTACCGGGACCGCCGGCGGAGGGGAGACCCAGTACTTC 18 few TRBJ2-5 TRBV9 .
CASSLEQGSYNSPLHF TGTGCCAGCAGCTTAGAGCAGGGCTCCTATAATTCACCCCTCCACTTT 16 many TRBJ1-6 TRBV7-6 .
CASSEDGTYTEAFF TGTGCCAGCAGTGAGGATGGGACCTACACTGAAGCTTTCTTT 14 many TRBJ1-1 TRBV2 .
CASSQRLAGNQETQYF TGTGCCAGCAGCCAAAGGCTAGCGGGGAACCAAGAGACCCAGTACTTC 16 once TRBJ2-5 TRBV25-1 TRBD2
CASSGTDGETQYF TGTGCCAGCAGTGGGACAGACGGGGAGACCCAGTACTTC 13 few TRBJ2-5 TRBV9 TRBD1
CASSNWDRKSEKLFF TGTGCCAGCAGCAACTGGGACAGGAAGAGTGAAAAACTGTTTTTT 15 . TRBJ1-4 TRBV5-6 TRBD1
CAISEVAGNYGYTF TGTGCCATCAGTGAGGTGGCAGGTAACTATGGCTACACCTTC 14 . TRBJ1-2 TRBV10-3 .
CSASSQREADTQYF TGCAGCGCCTCCTCCCAGCGGGAAGCAGATACGCAGTATTTT 14 . TRBJ2-3 TRBV29-1 TRBD2
CASGGQGGNEQYF TGTGCCAGCGGGGGACAGGGGGGGAACGAGCAGTACTTC 13 . TRBJ2-7 TRBV2 TRBD1
CASSPGLAEAYEQYF TGTGCCAGCAGCCCTGGACTAGCGGAAGCCTACGAGCAGTACTTC 15 many TRBJ2-7 TRBV2 TRBD2
CASSIAGRGTETQYF TGTGCCAGTAGTATTGCGGGCAGGGGGACGGAGACCCAGTACTTC 15 . TRBJ2-5 TRBV19 TRBD1
CATRTRDRGRGSNQPQHF TGTGCCACCAGAACACGGGACAGGGGGCGCGGTAGCAATCAGCCCCAGCATTTT 18 many TRBJ1-5 TRBV24-1 TRBD1
CAIGERDSNQPQHF TGTGCCATCGGGGAGCGGGATAGCAATCAGCCCCAGCATTTT 14 . TRBJ1-5 TRBV10-3 .
CASSSTVGSPQYF TGTGCCAGCAGCTCAACGGTAGGGAGTCCCCAGTACTTC 13 few TRBJ2-5 TRBV13 .
CSARDRLPGQGRQPQHF TGCAGTGCTAGAGACCGATTACCGGGACAGGGGCGGCAGCCCCAGCATTTT 17 . TRBJ1-5 TRBV20-1 TRBD1
CASSYSGHSKANVLTF TGTGCCAGCAGTTACTCCGGACACTCCAAGGCCAACGTCCTGACTTTC 16 few TRBJ2-6 TRBV7-9 .
CSAREGTGGEKLFF TGCAGTGCTAGAGAGGGGACAGGGGGCGAAAAACTGTTTTTT 14 . TRBJ1-4 TRBV20-1 TRBD1
CATSRDRVDEKLFF TGTGCCACCAGCAGAGATCGGGTAGATGAAAAACTGTTTTTT 14 many TRBJ1-4 TRBV15 .
CASSSRDSNSPLHF TGTGCCAGCAGCTCCCGGGACAGTAATTCACCCCTCCACTTT 14 many TRBJ1-6 TRBV5-4 TRBD1
CSGSGTSGGAQETQYF TGCAGCGGGTCCGGGACTAGTGGGGGGGCACAAGAGACCCAGTACTTC 16 many TRBJ2-5 TRBV29-1 TRBD2
CASTFGPEQYF TGTGCCAGCACTTTTGGACCAGAGCAGTACTTC 11 few TRBJ2-7 TRBV6-5 .
CSVEEVGQNYGYTF TGCAGCGTTGAAGAAGTAGGGCAGAACTATGGCTACACCTTC 14 many TRBJ1-2 TRBV29-1 .
CASSLGGTHQPQHF TGTGCCAGCAGCTTAGGAGGGACGCATCAGCCCCAGCATTTT 14 many TRBJ1-5 TRBV7-9 .
CATFLRAGGTEAFF TGTGCCACCTTTTTGAGGGCCGGAGGCACTGAAGCTTTCTTT 14 many TRBJ1-1 TRBV24-1 .
CSASSNGRTPDEQYF TGCAGTGCTAGTTCTAATGGACGCACACCGGACGAGCAGTACTTC 15 . TRBJ2-7 TRBV20-1 .
CSGDGGLSGYTF TGCAGCGGGGACGGGGGGTTGAGTGGCTACACCTTC 12 . TRBJ1-2 TRBV29-1 .
CASSFRQVDTEAFF TGTGCCAGCAGCTTTAGGCAGGTGGACACTGAAGCTTTCTTT 14 . TRBJ1-1 TRBV7-2 .
CASSLSSWDREETQYF TGTGCCAGCAGCTTATCTTCATGGGACAGGGAAGAGACCCAGTACTTC 16 few TRBJ2-5 TRBV11-2 TRBD1
CASTPGAVSTEAFF TGTGCCAGCACTCCCGGGGCCGTGAGCACTGAAGCCTTCTTT 14 once TRBJ1-1 TRBV7-8 .
CSASVPQGAGANVLTF TGCAGTGCCAGCGTCCCACAGGGTGCTGGGGCCAACGTCCTGACTTTC 16 . TRBJ2-6 TRBV20-1 .